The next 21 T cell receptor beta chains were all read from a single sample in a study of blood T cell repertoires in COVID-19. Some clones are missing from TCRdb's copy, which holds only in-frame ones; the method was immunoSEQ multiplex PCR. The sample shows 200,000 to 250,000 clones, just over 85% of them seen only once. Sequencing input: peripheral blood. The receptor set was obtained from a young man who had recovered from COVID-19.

The CDR3 nucleotides are TGTGCCATCCATCCCACCCGGGACAGGGATTATGAGCAGTTCTTC. Its translation: CAIHPTRDRDYEQFF. The chain has TRBV10-3 and TRBJ2-1, with 9 bases fitting TRBD1. Germline lookup yields CDR1 ENHRY and CDR2 SYGVKD. V lost 8 bases and J lost 8; bases outside the gene matches: 13. The length of the CDR3 is 15 residues.

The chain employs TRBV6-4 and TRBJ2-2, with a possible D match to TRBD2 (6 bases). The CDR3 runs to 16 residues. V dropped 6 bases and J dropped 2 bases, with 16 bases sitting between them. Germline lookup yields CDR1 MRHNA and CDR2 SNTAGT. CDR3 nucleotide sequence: TGTGCCAGCAGCCTTAACGGGGGATATAACACCGGGGAGCTGTTTTTT. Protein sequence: CASSLNGGYNTGELFF.

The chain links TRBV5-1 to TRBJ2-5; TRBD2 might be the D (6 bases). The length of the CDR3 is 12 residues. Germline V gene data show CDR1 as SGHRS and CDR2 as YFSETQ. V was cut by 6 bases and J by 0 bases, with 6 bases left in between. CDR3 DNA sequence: TGCGCCAGCACGGGGGACCAAGAGACCCAGTACTTC. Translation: CASTGDQETQYF.

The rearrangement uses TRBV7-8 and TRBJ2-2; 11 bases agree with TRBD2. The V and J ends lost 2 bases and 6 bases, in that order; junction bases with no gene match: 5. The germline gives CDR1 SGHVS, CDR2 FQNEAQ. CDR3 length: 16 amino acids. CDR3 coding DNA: TGTGCCAGCAGCTTATTTAGCGGGGGGGCCCCCGGGGAGCTGTTTTTT. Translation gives CASSLFSGGAPGELFF.

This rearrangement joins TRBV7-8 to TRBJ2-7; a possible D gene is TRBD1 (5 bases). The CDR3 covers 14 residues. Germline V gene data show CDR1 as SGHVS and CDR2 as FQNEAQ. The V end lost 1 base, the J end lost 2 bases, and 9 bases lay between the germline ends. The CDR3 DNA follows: TGTGCCAGCAGCTTAGAACAGGCTACCTACGAGCAGTACTTC. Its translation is CASSLEQATYEQYF.

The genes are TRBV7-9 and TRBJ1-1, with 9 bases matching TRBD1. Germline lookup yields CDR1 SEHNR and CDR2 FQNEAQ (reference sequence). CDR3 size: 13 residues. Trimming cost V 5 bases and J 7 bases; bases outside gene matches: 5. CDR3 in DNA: TGTGCCAGCAGCCTAAGGACAGGGGTTGAAGCTTTCTTT. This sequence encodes CASSLRTGVEAFF.

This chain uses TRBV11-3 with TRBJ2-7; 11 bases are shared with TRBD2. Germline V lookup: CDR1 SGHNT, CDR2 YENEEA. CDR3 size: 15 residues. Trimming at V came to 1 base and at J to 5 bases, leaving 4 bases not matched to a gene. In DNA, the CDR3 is TGTGCCAGCAGCTTAGGTAGCGGGGGGGCCGACGAGCAGTACTTC. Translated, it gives CASSLGSGGADEQYF.

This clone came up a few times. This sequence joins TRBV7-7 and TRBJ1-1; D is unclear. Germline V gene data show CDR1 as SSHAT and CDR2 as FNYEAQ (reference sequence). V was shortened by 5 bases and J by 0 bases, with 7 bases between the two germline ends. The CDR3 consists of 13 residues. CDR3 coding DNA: TGTGCCAGCAGCCCCAACATGAACACTGAAGCTTTCTTT. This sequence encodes CASSPNMNTEAFF. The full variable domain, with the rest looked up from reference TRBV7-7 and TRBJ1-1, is GAGVSQSPRYKVTKRGQDVTLRCDPISSHATLYWYQQALGQGPEFLTYFNYEAQPDKSGLPSDRFSAERPEGSISTLTIQRTEQRDSAMYRCASSPNMNTEAFFGQGTRLTVV.

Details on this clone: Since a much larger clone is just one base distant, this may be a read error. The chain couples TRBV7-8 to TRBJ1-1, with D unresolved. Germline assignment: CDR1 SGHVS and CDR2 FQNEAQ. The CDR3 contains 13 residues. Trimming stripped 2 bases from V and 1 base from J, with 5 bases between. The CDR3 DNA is TGTGCCAGCAGCTTACGCAGGAACACTGAAGCTTTCTTT. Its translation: CASSLRRNTEAFF.

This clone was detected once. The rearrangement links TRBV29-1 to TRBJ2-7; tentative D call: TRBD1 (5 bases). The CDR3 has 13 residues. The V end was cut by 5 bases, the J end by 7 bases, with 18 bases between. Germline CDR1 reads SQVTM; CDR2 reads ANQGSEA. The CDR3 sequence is CSVITGSLWEQYF. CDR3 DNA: TGCAGCGTTATTACAGGCTCATTGTGGGAGCAGTACTTC.

CDR3 in amino acids: CASRKQGISGNTIYF. In DNA form, the CDR3 reads TGTGCCAGCAGGAAACAGGGGATCTCTGGAAACACCATATATTTT. The V and J genes are TRBV6-5 and TRBJ1-3; TRBD1 matches 7 bases. V lost 6 bases and J lost 0; bases outside the gene matches: 5. The germline V gene encodes CDR1 MNHEY and CDR2 SVGAGI. This CDR3 comprises 15 residues.

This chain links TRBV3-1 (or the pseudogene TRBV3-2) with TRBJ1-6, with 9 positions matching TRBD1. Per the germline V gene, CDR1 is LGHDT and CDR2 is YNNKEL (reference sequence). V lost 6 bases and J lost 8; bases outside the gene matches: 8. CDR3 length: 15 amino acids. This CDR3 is CASSLGQGRDSPLHF. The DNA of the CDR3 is TGTGCCAGCAGTCTTGGACAGGGGAGGGATTCACCCCTCCACTTT.

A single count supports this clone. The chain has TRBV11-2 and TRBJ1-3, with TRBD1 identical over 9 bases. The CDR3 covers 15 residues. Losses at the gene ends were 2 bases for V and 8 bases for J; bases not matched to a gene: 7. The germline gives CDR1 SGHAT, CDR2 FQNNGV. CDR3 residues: CASSLSGQGTDTIYF. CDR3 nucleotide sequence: TGTGCCAGCAGCTTATCAGGACAGGGGACGGACACCATATATTTT. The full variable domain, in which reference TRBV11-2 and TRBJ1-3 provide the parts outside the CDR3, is EAGVAQSPRYKIIEKRQSVAFWCNPISGHATLYWYQQILGQGPKLLIQFQNNGVVDDSQLPKDRFSAERLKGVDSTLKIQPAKLEDSAVYLCASSLSGQGTDTIYFGEGSWLTVV.

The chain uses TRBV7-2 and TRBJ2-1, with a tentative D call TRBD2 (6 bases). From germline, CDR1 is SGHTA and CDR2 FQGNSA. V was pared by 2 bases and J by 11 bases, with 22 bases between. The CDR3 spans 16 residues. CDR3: CASSLSRGSGVDKQFF. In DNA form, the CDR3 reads TGTGCCAGCAGCTTAAGTCGGGGCTCGGGGGTTGATAAGCAGTTCTTC.

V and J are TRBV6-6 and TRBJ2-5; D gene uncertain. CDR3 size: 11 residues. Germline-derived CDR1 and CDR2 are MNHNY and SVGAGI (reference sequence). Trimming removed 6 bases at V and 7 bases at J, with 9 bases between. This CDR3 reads CASSPDSTQYF. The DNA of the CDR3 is TGTGCCAGCAGCCCCGACTCGACCCAGTACTTC.

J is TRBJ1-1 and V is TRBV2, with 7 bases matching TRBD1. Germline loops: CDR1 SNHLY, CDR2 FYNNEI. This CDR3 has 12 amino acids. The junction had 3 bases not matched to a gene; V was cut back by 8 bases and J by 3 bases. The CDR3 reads CASRDSHTEAFF. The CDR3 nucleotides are TGTGCCAGCCGGGACAGCCACACTGAAGCTTTCTTT.

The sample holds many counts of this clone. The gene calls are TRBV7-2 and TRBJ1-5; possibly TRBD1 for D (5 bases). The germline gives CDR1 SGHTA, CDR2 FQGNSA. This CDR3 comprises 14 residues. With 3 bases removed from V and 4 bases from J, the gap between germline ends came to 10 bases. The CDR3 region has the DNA TGTGCCAGCAGCTTGGGGCTTAATAATCAGCCCCAGCATTTT. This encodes CASSLGLNNQPQHF.

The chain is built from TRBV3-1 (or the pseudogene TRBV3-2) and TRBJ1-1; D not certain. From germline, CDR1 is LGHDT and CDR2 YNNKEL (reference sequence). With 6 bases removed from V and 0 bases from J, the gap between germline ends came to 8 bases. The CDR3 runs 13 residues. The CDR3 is CASSTVLNTEAFF. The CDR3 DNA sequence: TGTGCCAGCAGTACTGTCCTGAACACTGAAGCTTTCTTT.

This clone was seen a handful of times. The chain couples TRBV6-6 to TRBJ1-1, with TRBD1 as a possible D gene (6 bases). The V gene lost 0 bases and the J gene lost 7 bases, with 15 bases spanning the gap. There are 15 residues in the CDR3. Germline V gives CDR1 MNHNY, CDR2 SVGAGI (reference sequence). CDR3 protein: CASSYSRSQGVEAFF. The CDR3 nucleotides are TGTGCCAGCAGTTACTCGAGATCACAGGGAGTTGAAGCTTTCTTT.

DNA of the CDR3: TGTGCCAGCAGCTTGGGGTATAGGCAGGGGGACGAGCAGTACTTC. Amino acids: CASSLGYRQGDEQYF. The chain employs TRBV13 and TRBJ2-7; TRBD1 aligns across 7 bases. The CDR3 totals 15 residues. With V trimmed by 3 bases and J by 5 bases, 10 bases remained unmatched. Germline CDR1 reads PRHDT; CDR2 reads FYEKMQ (reference sequence).

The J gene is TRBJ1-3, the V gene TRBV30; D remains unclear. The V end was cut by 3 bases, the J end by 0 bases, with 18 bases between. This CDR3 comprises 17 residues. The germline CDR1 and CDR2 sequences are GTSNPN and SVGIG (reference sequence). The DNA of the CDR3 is TGTGCCTGGAGGAGCTCCATACGCTTGTACTCTGGAAACACCATATATTTT. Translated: CAWRSSIRLYSGNTIYF.